This entry lists 8 T cell receptor beta chains sequenced from one sample in a study of T-cell reconstitution after alpha-beta-depleted transplantation in children. This sample's TCRbeta library carried unique molecular identifier barcodes. MiXCR, applied by TCRdb to the PCR reads, yields one record per CDR3 protein. Of roughly 200,000 distinct CDR3 sequences detected, about 8.7% appear once; the ten largest clones hold about a third. The sequences come from PBMCs, mostly from graft donor cells, collected 360 days after TCRalphabeta/CD19-depleted stem cell transplant. The receptors originated from a male patient between 2 and 15 years old who had a stem cell transplant for acute myeloid leukemia, so the T cells may come from the graft donor.

This clonotype has more than one count but fewer than ten. V is TRBV10-3 and J is TRBJ2-3, with D perhaps matching TRBD2 (5 bases). Germline V lookup: CDR1 ENHRY, CDR2 SYGVKD. Trimming removed 0 bases at V and 14 bases at J, with 15 bases between. The CDR3 runs to 13 residues. CDR3 nucleotide sequence: TGTGCCATCAGTGAGTCTCCCACCGGGGAGTGGTATTTT. Amino acid sequence: CAISESPTGEWYF.

The chain employs TRBV12-3 or TRBV12-4 and TRBJ2-3, with 11 bases that match TRBD2. This CDR3 region has 15 residues. V dropped 4 bases and J dropped 3; count of bases not matched to a gene: 3. The CDR3: CASSSGLADTDTQYF. CDR3 in DNA: TGTGCCAGCAGTTCGGGACTAGCGGATACAGATACGCAGTATTTT.

This clonotype was seen ten or more times. V gene TRBV25-1 combines with J gene TRBJ2-5, with D possibly TRBD2 on 5 matching bases. This CDR3 has 16 residues. Germline values: CDR1 MGHDK, CDR2 SYGVNS. Trimming removed 3 bases at V and 0 bases at J, with 14 bases between. Here the CDR3 DNA reads TGTGCCAGCAGTGACCCTAGGACTGTACACCAAGAGACCCAGTACTTC. Its translation: CASSDPRTVHQETQYF.

This clonotype was detected ten times or more. The gene calls are TRBV7-9 and TRBJ1-2, with 7 positions matching TRBD1. The CDR3 runs 13 residues. The V gene's germline CDR1 is SEHNR and CDR2 FQNEAQ (reference sequence). The ends lost 6 bases at V and 0 bases at J; junction bases unmatched: 1. The CDR3 DNA sequence: TGTGCCAGCAGTACAGGGGCTAACTATGGCTACACCTTC. Protein sequence: CASSTGANYGYTF.

This chain connects TRBV29-1 to TRBJ1-1; 7 positions agree with TRBD1. This CDR3 is 13 amino acids long. The V and J ends lost 2 bases and 6 bases, in that order; junction bases with no gene match: 6. The V gene's germline CDR1 is SQVTM and CDR2 ANQGSEA. The CDR3 DNA follows: TGCAGCGTTGAAACTCAGGGGGGGGCTGAAGCTTTCTTT. This encodes CSVETQGGAEAFF. Together with reference TRBV29-1 and TRBJ1-1, the CDR3 gives the full variable domain: SAVISQKPSRDICQRGTSLTIQCQVDSQVTMMFWYRQQPGQSLTLIATANQGSEATYESGFVIDKFPISRPNLTFSTLTVSNMSPEDSSIYLCSVETQGGAEAFFGQGTRLTVV.

This clonotype was detected a few times. The CDR3 sequence: CASSQAGETLTDTQYF. The CDR3 coding sequence is TGTGCCAGCAGCCAAGCGGGGGAAACTCTCACAGATACGCAGTATTTT. The chain uses TRBV3-1 and TRBJ2-3; D is perhaps TRBD2 (6 bases). The ends were cut back, 1 base at V and 2 bases at J, with 13 bases in the middle. Per germline, CDR1 LGHDT and CDR2 YNNKEL (reference sequence). This CDR3 is 16 amino acids long.

This clonotype was counted only a few times. The CDR3 reads CASSSKLGRISSYEQYF. The CDR3 DNA reads as TGTGCCAGCAGTTCAAAACTGGGACGGATTAGCTCCTACGAGCAGTACTTC. The chain links TRBV27 to TRBJ2-7; D may be TRBD1 or TRBD2 (5 bases each). In germline, CDR1 is MNHEY, CDR2 SMNVEV (reference sequence). This CDR3 contains 17 residues. V was cut by 4 bases and J by 0 bases, with 19 bases left in between.

There are a few counts of this clonotype. This chain joins TRBV4-1 and TRBJ2-7, with 8 positions matching TRBD2. V shed 2 bases and J 4 bases; nucleotides not matched to a gene: 13. This CDR3 region has 17 residues. CDR1 is MGHRA, CDR2 YSYEKL, per germline. This chain's CDR3 is CASSQLAGPELLYEQYF. The CDR3 DNA is TGCGCCAGCAGCCAACTAGCGGGTCCCGAGCTCCTATACGAGCAGTACTTC.